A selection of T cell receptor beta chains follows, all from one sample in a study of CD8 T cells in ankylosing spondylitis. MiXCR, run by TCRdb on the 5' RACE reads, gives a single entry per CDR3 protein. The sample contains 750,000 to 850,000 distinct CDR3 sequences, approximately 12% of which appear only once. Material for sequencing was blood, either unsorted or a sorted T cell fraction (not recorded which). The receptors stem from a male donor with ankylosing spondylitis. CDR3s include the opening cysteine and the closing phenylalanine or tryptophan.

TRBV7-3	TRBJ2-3	CASSPTLYRTDTQYF
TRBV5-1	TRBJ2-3	CASSLAGGAPIQDTQYF
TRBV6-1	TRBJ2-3	CASRQGDTQYF
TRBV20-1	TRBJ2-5	CSAKDGQGVEETQYF
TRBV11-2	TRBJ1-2	CASTDVSYGYTF
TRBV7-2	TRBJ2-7	CASSLSAGDSYEQYF
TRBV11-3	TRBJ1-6	CASSLEGSNSPLHF
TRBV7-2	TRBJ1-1	CASSLIGGSMEAFF
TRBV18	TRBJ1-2	CASSPGTVSNGYTF
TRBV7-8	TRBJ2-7	CASSTDTITYEQYF
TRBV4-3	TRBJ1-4	CASSQGSFGEKLFF
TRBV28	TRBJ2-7	CASSFEGVQYF
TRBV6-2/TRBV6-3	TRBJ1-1	CASSRQGVSMNTEAFF
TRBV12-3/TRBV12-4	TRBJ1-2	CASSAGPLNSYTF
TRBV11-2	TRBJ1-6	CASSLSRGWGQYNSPLHF
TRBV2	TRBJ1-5	CASSGQHSNQPQHF
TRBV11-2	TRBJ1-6	CASSYVPGVPYNSPLHF
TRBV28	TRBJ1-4	CASSLPGARGAKLFF
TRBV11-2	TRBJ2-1	CASSHIPGGPNNEQFF
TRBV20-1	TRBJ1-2	CSAPGGVGYGYTF
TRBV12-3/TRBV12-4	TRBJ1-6	CASTLTVNSPLHF
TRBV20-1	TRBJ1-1	CSASLFGVDTEAFF
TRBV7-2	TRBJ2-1	CASSSEAGVWYNEQFF
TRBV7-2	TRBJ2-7	CASSARAPEPYEQYF
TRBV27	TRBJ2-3	CASSFYGGSDAAQYF
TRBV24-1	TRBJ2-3	CATRQGQREDTQYF
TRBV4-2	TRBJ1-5	CASSQDVFAGGEPQHF
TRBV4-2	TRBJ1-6	CASSHLGDRGINSPLHF
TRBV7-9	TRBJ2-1	CASSFVSGTYNEQFF
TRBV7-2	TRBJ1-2	CASSLGYRDYGYTF
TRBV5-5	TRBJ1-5	CASSLKEGIVNQPQHF
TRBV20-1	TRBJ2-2	CSAPRLAANTGELFF
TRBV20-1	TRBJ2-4	CSARRVSITLAKNIQYF
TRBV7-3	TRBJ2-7	CASSLNTGYEQYF
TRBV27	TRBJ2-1	CASSSGGIWGNEQFF
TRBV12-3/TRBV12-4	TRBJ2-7	CASSPRDRGSEQYF
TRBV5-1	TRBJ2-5	CASSVGPGETQYF
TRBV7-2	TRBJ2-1	CASSLNRYEQFF
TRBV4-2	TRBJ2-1	CASSQEGDNEQFF
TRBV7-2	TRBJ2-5	CASSLLGSVETQYF
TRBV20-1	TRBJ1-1	CSAPSRLNTEAFF
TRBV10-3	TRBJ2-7	CAISVLFKGVYEQYF
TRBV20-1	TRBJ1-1	CSARPPHAEAFF
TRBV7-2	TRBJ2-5	CASSLLRALGTQYF
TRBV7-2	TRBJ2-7	CASSSGQGGQYF
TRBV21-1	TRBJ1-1	CASSKVDRGVAEAFF
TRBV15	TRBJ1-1	CATSLRYDSGTEAFF
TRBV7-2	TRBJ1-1	CASSSRNTEAFF